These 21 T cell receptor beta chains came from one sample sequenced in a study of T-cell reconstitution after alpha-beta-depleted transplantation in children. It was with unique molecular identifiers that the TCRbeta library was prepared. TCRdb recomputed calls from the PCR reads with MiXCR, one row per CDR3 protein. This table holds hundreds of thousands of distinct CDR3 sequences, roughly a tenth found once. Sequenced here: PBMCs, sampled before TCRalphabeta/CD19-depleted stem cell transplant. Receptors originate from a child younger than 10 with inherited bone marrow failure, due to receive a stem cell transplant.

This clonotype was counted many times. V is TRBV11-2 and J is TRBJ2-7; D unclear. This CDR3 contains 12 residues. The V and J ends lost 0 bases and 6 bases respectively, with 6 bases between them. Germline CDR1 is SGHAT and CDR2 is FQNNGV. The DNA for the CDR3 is TGTGCCAGCAGCTTAGACGGGCCCGAGCAGTACTTC. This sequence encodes CASSLDGPEQYF.

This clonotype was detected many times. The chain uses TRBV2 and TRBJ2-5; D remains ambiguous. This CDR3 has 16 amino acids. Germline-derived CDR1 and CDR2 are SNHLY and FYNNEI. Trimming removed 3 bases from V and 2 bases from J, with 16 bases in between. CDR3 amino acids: CASSDPEWGPQETQYF. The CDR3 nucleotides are TGTGCCAGCAGTGATCCGGAGTGGGGTCCACAAGAGACCCAGTACTTC.

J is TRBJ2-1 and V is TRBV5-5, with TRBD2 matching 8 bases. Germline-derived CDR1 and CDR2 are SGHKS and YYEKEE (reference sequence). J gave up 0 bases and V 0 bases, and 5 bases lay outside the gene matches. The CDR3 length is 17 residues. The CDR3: CASSLALSGSSYNEQFF. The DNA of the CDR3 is TGTGCCAGCAGCTTGGCCTTAAGCGGGAGCTCCTACAATGAGCAGTTCTTC.

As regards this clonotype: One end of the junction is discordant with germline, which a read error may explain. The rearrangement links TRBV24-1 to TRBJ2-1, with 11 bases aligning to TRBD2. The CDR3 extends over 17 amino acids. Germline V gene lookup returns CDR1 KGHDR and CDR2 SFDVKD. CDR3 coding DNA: TGCGCCACCAGTGATTTAACGACTAGCGGGGCGTACAATGAGCAGTTCTTC. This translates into CATSDLTTSGAYNEQFF.

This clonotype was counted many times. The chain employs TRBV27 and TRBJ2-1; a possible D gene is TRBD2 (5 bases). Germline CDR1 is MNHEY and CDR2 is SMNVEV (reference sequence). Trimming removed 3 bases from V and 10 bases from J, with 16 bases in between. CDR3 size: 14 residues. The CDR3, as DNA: TGTGCCAGCAGTTTGACCAGCGGCCTAGGGGAGCAGTTCTTC. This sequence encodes CASSLTSGLGEQFF.

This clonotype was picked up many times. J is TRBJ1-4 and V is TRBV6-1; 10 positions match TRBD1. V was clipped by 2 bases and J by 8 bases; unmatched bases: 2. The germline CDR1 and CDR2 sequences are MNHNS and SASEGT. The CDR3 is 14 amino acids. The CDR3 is CASSERDRGEKLFF. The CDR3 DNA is TGTGCCAGCAGTGAAAGGGACAGGGGAGAAAAACTGTTTTTT.

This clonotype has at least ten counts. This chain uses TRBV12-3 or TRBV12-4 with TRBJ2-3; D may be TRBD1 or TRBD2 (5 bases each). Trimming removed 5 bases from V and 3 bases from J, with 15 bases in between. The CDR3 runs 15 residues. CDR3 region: CASSITGTLTDTQYF. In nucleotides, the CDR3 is TGTGCCAGCAGTATCACCGGGACCCTTACAGATACGCAGTATTTT.

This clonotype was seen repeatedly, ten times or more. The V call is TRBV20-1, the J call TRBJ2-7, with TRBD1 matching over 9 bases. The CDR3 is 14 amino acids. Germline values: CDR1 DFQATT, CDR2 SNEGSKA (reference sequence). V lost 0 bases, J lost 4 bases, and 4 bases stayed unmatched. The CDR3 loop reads CSARDRQGVYEQYF. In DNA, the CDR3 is TGCAGTGCTAGAGATCGACAGGGGGTATACGAGCAGTACTTC.

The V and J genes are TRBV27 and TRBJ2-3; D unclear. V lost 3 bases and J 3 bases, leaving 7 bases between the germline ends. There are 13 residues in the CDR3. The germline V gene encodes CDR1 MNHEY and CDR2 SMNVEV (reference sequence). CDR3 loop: CASSFAPTDTQYF. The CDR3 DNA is TGTGCCAGCAGTTTTGCGCCAACAGATACGCAGTATTTT.

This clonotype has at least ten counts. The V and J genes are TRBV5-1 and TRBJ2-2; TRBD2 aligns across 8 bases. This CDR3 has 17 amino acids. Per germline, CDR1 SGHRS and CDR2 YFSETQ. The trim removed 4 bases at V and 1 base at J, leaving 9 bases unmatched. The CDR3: CASSPPGLAENTGELFF. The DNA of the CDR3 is TGCGCCAGCAGCCCGCCCGGACTAGCCGAGAACACCGGGGAGCTGTTTTTT.

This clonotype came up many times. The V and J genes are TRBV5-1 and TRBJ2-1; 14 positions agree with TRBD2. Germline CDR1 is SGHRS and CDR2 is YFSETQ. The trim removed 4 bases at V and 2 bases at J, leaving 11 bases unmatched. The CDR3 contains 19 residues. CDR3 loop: CASSLRLAGGPGTYNEQFF. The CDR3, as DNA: TGCGCCAGCAGCCTCCGACTAGCGGGAGGGCCAGGCACCTACAATGAGCAGTTCTTC.

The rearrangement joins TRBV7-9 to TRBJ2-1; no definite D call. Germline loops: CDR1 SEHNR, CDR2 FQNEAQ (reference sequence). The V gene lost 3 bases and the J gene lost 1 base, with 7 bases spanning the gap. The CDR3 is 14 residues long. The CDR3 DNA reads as TGTGCCAGCAGCTTCGCGCGGTCCTACAATGAGCAGTTCTTC. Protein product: CASSFARSYNEQFF.

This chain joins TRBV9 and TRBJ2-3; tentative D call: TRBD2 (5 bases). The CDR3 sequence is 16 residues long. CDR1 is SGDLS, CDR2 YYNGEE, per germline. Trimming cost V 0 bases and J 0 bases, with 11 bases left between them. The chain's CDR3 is CASSVVGLASTDTQYF. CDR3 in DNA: TGTGCCAGCAGCGTAGTAGGTCTAGCCAGCACAGATACGCAGTATTTT.

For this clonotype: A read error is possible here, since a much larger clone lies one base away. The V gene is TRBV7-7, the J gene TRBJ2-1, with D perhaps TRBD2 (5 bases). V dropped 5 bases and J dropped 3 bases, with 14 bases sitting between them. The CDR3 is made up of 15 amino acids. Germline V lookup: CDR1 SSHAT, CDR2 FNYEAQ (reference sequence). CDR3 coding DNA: TGTGCCAGCAGCCCCGAGAGGGCTCACTACAATGAGCAGTTCTTC. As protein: CASSPERAHYNEQFF.

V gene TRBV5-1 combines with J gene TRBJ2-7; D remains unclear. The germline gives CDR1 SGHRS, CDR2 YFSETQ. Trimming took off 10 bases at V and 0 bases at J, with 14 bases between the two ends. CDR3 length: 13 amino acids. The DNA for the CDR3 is TGCGCCCTCAAGGTGGACCTCTCCTACGAGCAGTACTTC. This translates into CALKVDLSYEQYF.

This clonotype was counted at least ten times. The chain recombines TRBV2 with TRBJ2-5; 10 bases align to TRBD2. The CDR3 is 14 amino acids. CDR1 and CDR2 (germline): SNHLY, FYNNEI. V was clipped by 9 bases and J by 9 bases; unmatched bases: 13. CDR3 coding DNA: TGTGCCAGACTTGAGGAACTAGCGGGAACGGCCCAGTACTTC. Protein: CARLEELAGTAQYF.

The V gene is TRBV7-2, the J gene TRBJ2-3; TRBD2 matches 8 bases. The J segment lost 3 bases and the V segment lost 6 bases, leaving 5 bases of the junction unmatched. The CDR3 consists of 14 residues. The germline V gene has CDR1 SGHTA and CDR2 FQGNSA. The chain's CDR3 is CASRKGLVTDTQYF. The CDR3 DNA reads TGTGCCAGCAGGAAGGGACTAGTAACAGATACGCAGTATTTT.

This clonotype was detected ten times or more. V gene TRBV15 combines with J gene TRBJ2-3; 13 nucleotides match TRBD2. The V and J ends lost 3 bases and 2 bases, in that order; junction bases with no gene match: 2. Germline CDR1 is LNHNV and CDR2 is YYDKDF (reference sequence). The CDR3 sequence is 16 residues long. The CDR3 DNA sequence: TGTGCCACCAGCAGCGGGACTAGCGGGATCACAGATACGCAGTATTTT. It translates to CATSSGTSGITDTQYF.

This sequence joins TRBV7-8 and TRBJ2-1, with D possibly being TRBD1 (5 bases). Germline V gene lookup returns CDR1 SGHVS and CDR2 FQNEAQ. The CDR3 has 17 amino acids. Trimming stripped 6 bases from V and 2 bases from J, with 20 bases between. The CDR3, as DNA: TGTGCCAGCAGTGCCCTTACAGGTCCGGCTACCTACAATGAGCAGTTCTTC. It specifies CASSALTGPATYNEQFF.

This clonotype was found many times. The CDR3, as DNA: TGTGCCAGCAGCTTAGATGGGATTTGGGGTGGCACAGATACGCAGTATTTT. As protein: CASSLDGIWGGTDTQYF. The rearrangement joins TRBV11-2 to TRBJ2-3; D remains ambiguous. Germline CDR1 SGHAT, CDR2 FQNNGV. V shed 0 bases and J shed 1 base, with 14 bases lying between them. The CDR3 length is 17 residues. Complete variable domain (other parts from reference TRBV11-2 and TRBJ2-3): EAGVAQSPRYKIIEKRQSVAFWCNPISGHATLYWYQQILGQGPKLLIQFQNNGVVDDSQLPKDRFSAERLKGVDSTLKIQPAKLEDSAVYLCASSLDGIWGGTDTQYFGPGTRLTVL.

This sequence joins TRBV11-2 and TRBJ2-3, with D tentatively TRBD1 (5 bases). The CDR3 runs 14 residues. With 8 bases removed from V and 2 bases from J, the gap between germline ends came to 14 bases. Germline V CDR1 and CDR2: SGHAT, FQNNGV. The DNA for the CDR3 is TGTGCCAGCCGGAAACAGGCTTCCACAGATACGCAGTATTTT. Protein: CASRKQASTDTQYF.